The source of this T cell receptor beta chain is a study of T-cell memory formation after mild COVID-19. TCRdb used MiXCR to reprocess the 5' RACE reads, holding one entry per CDR3 protein. Among roughly 620,000 distinct CDR3 sequences listed, more than 15% were seen once. Input material: PBMCs or a T cell subset sorted from them (not recorded which). This TCR was sampled from an adult woman who had mild COVID-19 (a few samples of this study predate the infection). Cell type and time point are not known.

CDR3 sequence: CATTGGPDTQYF. CDR3 DNA sequence: TGTGCCACCACAGGGGGCCCAGATACGCAGTATTTT. The rearrangement links TRBV15 to TRBJ2-3, with 8 bases that match TRBD1. The V gene's germline CDR1 is LNHNV and CDR2 YYDKDF (reference sequence). The CDR3 length is 12 residues. J gave up 4 bases and V 7 bases, and 1 base lay outside the gene matches.